This TCR beta chain was profiled in a study of blood T cell repertoires in COVID-19. Across the study: Sources were T cells, B-cell-depleted T cells, or PBMCs; the material itself was cDNA or gDNA.

Germline values: CDR1 MNHEY, CDR2 SMNVEV (reference sequence). V was clipped by 5 bases and J by 0 bases; unmatched bases: 5. This CDR3 spans 16 amino acids. Original processing methods: Amplification with reference gene primers provided the estimates of nucleated cell counts. TCRdb keeps only in-frame clones here, not all; method: immunoSEQ multiplex PCR. That table gives V, J and clone size, and the DNA gave D and trimming. The sample lists some 40,000 clones, 75% to 90% occurring once. Sequenced material: peripheral blood. The sequence came from a man between 65 and 85 years old with acute or convalescent COVID-19. V is TRBV27 and J is TRBJ2-3; TRBD1 matches at 10 bases. As DNA, the CDR3 is TGTGCCAGCAGTCCCTGGACAGGGGGTAGCACAGATACGCAGTATTTT. This codes for CASSPWTGGSTDTQYF.